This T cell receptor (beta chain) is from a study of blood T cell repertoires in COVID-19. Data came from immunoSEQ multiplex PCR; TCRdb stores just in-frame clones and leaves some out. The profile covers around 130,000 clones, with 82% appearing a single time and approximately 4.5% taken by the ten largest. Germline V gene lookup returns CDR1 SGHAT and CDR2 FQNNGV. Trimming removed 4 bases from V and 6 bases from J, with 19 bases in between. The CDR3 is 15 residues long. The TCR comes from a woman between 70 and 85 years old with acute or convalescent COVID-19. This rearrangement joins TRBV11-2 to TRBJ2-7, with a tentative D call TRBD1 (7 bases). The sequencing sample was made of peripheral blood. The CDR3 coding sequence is TGTGCCAGCAGCTCAGTCAGGGGGGATAACGGCGAGCAGTACTTC. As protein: CASSSVRGDNGEQYF.